Presented here are 4 T cell receptor beta chains from one specimen sequenced in a study of relationships among human T cell subsets. The T cell receptor alpha and beta CDR3 regions were amplified from mRNA by semiquantitative ARM-PCR. Exponential amplification used communal superprimers after tagged nested gene-specific primers in ARM-PCR. TCRdb itself ran the multiplex PCR reads through MiXCR, one entry per CDR3 protein. The table records 7,000 to 9,500 distinct CDR3 sequences, approximately 70% of them present only once. From pooled CD4+ and CD8+ T cells, anti-CD45RA microbeads isolated naive plus transitional cells. Material: naive and transitional (CD45RA+) T cells sorted from blood. Receptors originate from a man aged 35 to 55 in good health.

This sequence joins TRBV7-9 and TRBJ1-2, with D perhaps TRBD1 (6 bases). Trimming removed 4 bases from V and 6 bases from J, with 15 bases in between. The CDR3 totals 14 residues. Germline CDR1 SEHNR, CDR2 FQNEAQ (reference sequence). The CDR3 DNA follows: TGTGCCAGCAGCTACGGGGCAGGGGAGGATGGCTACACCTTC. The encoded protein is CASSYGAGEDGYTF.

V and J are TRBV10-1 and TRBJ2-1; 12 nucleotides line up with TRBD2. CDR1 WNHNN and CDR2 SYGVQD come from the germline V gene (reference sequence). J was trimmed by 4 bases and V by 6 bases; bases with no gene match: 7. The CDR3 runs to 16 residues. CDR3 loop: CASSLAGTSGYNEQFF. CDR3 nucleotide sequence: TGCGCCAGCAGCCTTGCCGGGACTAGCGGGTACAATGAGCAGTTCTTC.

The chain recombines TRBV20-1 with TRBJ2-7, with TRBD2 identical over 8 bases. Trimming cost V 3 bases and J 3 bases; bases outside gene matches: 4. CDR1 DFQATT and CDR2 SNEGSKA come from the germline V gene (reference sequence). The CDR3 extends over 13 amino acids. In DNA form, the CDR3 reads TGCAGTGCTAGCGCCGGGACTAGCTACGAGCAGTACTTC. This codes for CSASAGTSYEQYF.

The chain links TRBV11-1 to TRBJ2-1, with D uncertain. The CDR3 covers 14 residues. Deletions cut 3 bases from V and 4 bases from J, with 10 bases between. Germline V gives CDR1 SGHAT, CDR2 FQDESV (reference sequence). CDR3 DNA sequence: TGTGCCAGCAGCTTGGGCCAACTGTACAATGAGCAGTTCTTC. It specifies CASSLGQLYNEQFF. Supplemented by reference TRBV11-1 and TRBJ2-1, the full variable domain reads EAEVAQSPRYKITEKSQAVAFWCDPISGHATLYWYRQILGQGPELLVQFQDESVVDDSQLPKDRFSAERLKGVDSTLKIQPAELGDSAMYLCASSLGQLYNEQFFGPGTRLTVL.